One sample yielded the 19 T cell receptor beta chains listed below, sequenced in a study of neurological immune-mediated disorders (dated by TCRdb to between 2019 and 2020). Library preparation was by 5' RACE. This sample was sequenced with an Illumina HiSeq 2500. TCRdb trimmed the raw reads at Q25, called clones with MiXCR and kept productive beta chains. Rows are unified per CDR3 protein, each entry keeping the most common DNA and genes. The sample table holds more than 75,000 distinct CDR3 sequences, of which under 13% were seen once. Roughly 1.8% of the sample is in the top ten clones. The sequenced material came from PBMCs. The receptors stem from a man aged 40-55 years in good health.

This clonotype occurred many times. The chain joins TRBV5-1 to TRBJ2-5; D may be TRBD2 (6 bases). Trimming left V 1 base short and J 1 base short, with 14 bases between. The germline gives CDR1 SGHRS, CDR2 YFSETQ. This CDR3 comprises 16 residues. CDR3 region: CASSLIRGMIQETQYF. The CDR3 DNA reads as TGCGCCAGCAGCTTGATTCGGGGGATGATCCAAGAGACCCAGTACTTC.

This clonotype was recorded at least ten times. V is TRBV7-2 and J is TRBJ2-1; possibly TRBD1 or TRBD2 for D (6 bases each). The CDR3 consists of 16 residues. Germline V CDR1 and CDR2: SGHTA, FQGNSA. The V gene lost 5 bases and the J gene lost 11 bases, with 25 bases spanning the gap. DNA for the CDR3: TGTGCCAGCAGCCACTCCGGGGACCGGGGGCTCCATAAGCAGTTCTTC. Translated, it gives CASSHSGDRGLHKQFF.

Many counts were recorded for this clonotype. The V and J genes are TRBV7-2 and TRBJ2-1, with D perhaps being TRBD1 or TRBD2 (5 bases each). Germline CDR1 reads SGHTA; CDR2 reads FQGNSA. This CDR3 is built from 15 residues. The V end lost 4 bases, the J end lost 5 bases, and 15 bases lay between the germline ends. CDR3 amino acids: CASSSTRDGNNEQFF. The CDR3 DNA follows: TGTGCCAGCAGCTCCACCCGGGACGGAAACAATGAGCAGTTCTTC.

This clonotype has ten or more counts. The chain combines TRBV5-1 with TRBJ2-1; the match to TRBD2 covers 7 bases. Germline trimming cut 0 bases from V and 5 bases from J; bases unmatched to any gene: 11. Germline assignment: CDR1 SGHRS and CDR2 YFSETQ. CDR3 length: 17 residues. This CDR3 is CASSLGGLAAFHNEQFF. The CDR3 nucleotides are TGCGCCAGCAGCTTGGGCGGGCTAGCGGCCTTTCACAATGAGCAGTTCTTC.

There are many counts of this clonotype. The rearrangement links TRBV5-1 to TRBJ2-1, with 7 nucleotides matching TRBD2. V shed 0 bases, J shed 9 bases, and the junction held 3 bases outside the gene matches. Germline values: CDR1 SGHRS, CDR2 YFSETQ. The CDR3 covers 13 residues. CDR3 nucleotide sequence: TGCGCCAGCAGCTTGGTAACGGGGGGTGAGCAGTTCTTC. Its protein is CASSLVTGGEQFF.

This clonotype came up many times. J is TRBJ2-5 and V is TRBV20-1; 10 nucleotides align to TRBD1. Germline CDR1 reads DFQATT; CDR2 reads SNEGSKA (reference sequence). The V and J ends lost 6 bases and 4 bases, in that order; junction bases with no gene match: 5. The CDR3 totals 13 residues. CDR3 sequence: CSARQGAGETQYF. As DNA, the CDR3 is TGCAGTGCCAGACAGGGGGCGGGAGAGACCCAGTACTTC.

This clonotype was recorded many times. The chain carries TRBV12-3 or TRBV12-4 and TRBJ1-2; 9 nucleotides align to TRBD1. Trimming took 6 bases from V and 8 from J; bases not matched to a gene: 7. The length of the CDR3 is 13 residues. The CDR3 loop reads CASSPGQGQGYTF. The CDR3 nucleotides are TGTGCCAGCAGCCCGGGACAGGGTCAAGGCTACACCTTC.

This clonotype was seen at least ten times. The chain recombines TRBV12-5 with TRBJ2-5, with D maybe TRBD2 (6 bases). Trimming took off 6 bases at V and 5 bases at J, with 13 bases between the two ends. CDR3 length equals 13 residues. Germline V CDR1 and CDR2: LGHNT, FRNRAP. CDR3 loop: CASGSGERETQYF. The CDR3 DNA reads as TGTGCTAGTGGCTCGGGGGAGCGGGAGACCCAGTACTTC. Full variable domain (remainder filled in from reference TRBV12-5 and TRBJ2-5): DARVTQTPRHKVTEMGQEVTMRCQPILGHNTVFWYRQTMMQGLELLAYFRNRAPLDDSGMPKDRFSAEMPDATLATLKIQPSEPRDSAVYFCASGSGERETQYFGPGTRLLVL.

The CDR3 DNA sequence: TGCAGTGCTCCTGGAGGCTTCACAGATACGCAGTATTTT. This codes for CSAPGGFTDTQYF. The chain has TRBV20-1 and TRBJ2-3; possible D gene TRBD2, 5 bases. CDR1 and CDR2 (germline): DFQATT, SNEGSKA (reference sequence). The length of the CDR3 is 13 residues. The V end lost 5 bases, the J end lost 2 bases, and 11 bases lay between the germline ends.

This clonotype has a handful of counts. The V gene is TRBV5-6, the J gene TRBJ1-6; TRBD1 matches 12 bases. The germline V gene has CDR1 SGHDT and CDR2 YYEEEE. The V gene end was trimmed by 3 bases and the J gene end by 8 bases; junction bases not matched to a gene: 6. This CDR3 contains 16 residues. The CDR3 region is CASSSGQGASDSPLHF. The CDR3 DNA sequence: TGTGCCAGCAGCTCGGGACAGGGGGCATCGGATTCACCCCTCCACTTT.

This clonotype was seen at least ten times. This chain connects TRBV5-1 to TRBJ2-1, with 7 bases lining up with TRBD2. Germline V gene data show CDR1 as SGHRS and CDR2 as YFSETQ. Trimming at V came to 1 base and at J to 7 bases, leaving 5 bases not matched to a gene. The CDR3 runs 14 residues. CDR3 DNA: TGCGCCAGCAGCTTGTTTGCGGGAGAAAATGAGCAGTTCTTC. Protein sequence: CASSLFAGENEQFF.

Many counts were recorded for this clonotype. J is TRBJ1-1 and V is TRBV5-1; D unclear. Germline V CDR1 and CDR2: SGHRS, YFSETQ. V dropped 0 bases and J dropped 0 bases, with 12 bases sitting between them. The CDR3 totals 16 residues. The CDR3 reads CASSLAWGDMNTEAFF. DNA for the CDR3: TGCGCCAGCAGCTTGGCCTGGGGTGACATGAACACTGAAGCTTTCTTT. Looking up the rest from reference TRBV5-1 and TRBJ1-1 gives the full variable domain: KAGVTQTPRYLIKTRGQQVTLSCSPISGHRSVSWYQQTPGQGLQFLFEYFSETQRNKGNFPGRFSGRQFSNSRSEMNVSTLELGDSALYLCASSLAWGDMNTEAFFGQGTRLTVV.

This clonotype occurred many times. V is TRBV29-1 and J is TRBJ2-3; TRBD2 might be the D (5 bases). V was cut by 6 bases and J by 5 bases, with 12 bases left in between. The CDR3 is made up of 12 amino acids. Germline V gene lookup returns CDR1 SQVTM and CDR2 ANQGSEA. CDR3 sequence reads: CSVSGIGDTQYF. The CDR3 nucleotides are TGCAGCGTGTCCGGGATTGGAGATACGCAGTATTTT.

This clonotype was recorded many times. The CDR3 here is CASSRLAESSYEQYF. In DNA, the CDR3 is TGTGCCAGCAGCCGTTTAGCGGAAAGCTCCTACGAGCAGTACTTC. The chain carries TRBV3-1 and TRBJ2-7, with a possible D match to TRBD2 (6 bases). In germline, CDR1 is LGHDT, CDR2 YNNKEL (reference sequence). V lost 4 bases to trimming and J lost 0 bases, with 13 bases between them. The length of the CDR3 is 15 residues.

At least ten counts were recorded for this clonotype. The chain employs TRBV7-3 and TRBJ2-3; 10 nucleotides line up with TRBD2. V dropped 5 bases and J dropped 2; count of bases not matched to a gene: 10. The CDR3 spans 17 residues. Germline assignment: CDR1 SGHTA and CDR2 FQGTGA. The CDR3 here is CASSPSLAGAFTDTQYF. The CDR3 DNA follows: TGTGCCAGCAGCCCCTCCCTAGCGGGGGCCTTCACAGATACGCAGTATTTT.

This clonotype was detected many times. The chain uses TRBV2 and TRBJ2-1; 9 bases align to TRBD1. The CDR3 runs 17 residues. V lost 2 bases to trimming and J lost 1 base; unmatched junction nucleotides: 6. Looked up from germline, CDR1 is SNHLY and CDR2 is FYNNEI. The CDR3 nucleotides are TGTGCCAGCAGTGAAATGAGGGACAGGGTGTCCTACAATGAGCAGTTCTTC. This codes for CASSEMRDRVSYNEQFF. Looking up the rest from reference TRBV2 and TRBJ2-1 gives the full variable domain: EPEVTQTPSHQVTQMGQEVILRCVPISNHLYFYWYRQILGQKVEFLVSFYNNEISEKSEIFDDQFSVERPDGSNFTLKIRSTKLEDSAMYFCASSEMRDRVSYNEQFFGPGTRLTVL.

This clonotype was recorded many times. This sequence joins TRBV9 and TRBJ2-3; D is uncertain. This CDR3 is built from 14 residues. The germline gives CDR1 SGDLS, CDR2 YYNGEE. Trimming left V 3 bases short and J 0 bases short, with 8 bases between. CDR3 sequence (DNA): TGTGCCAGCAGCGAAGATGGGAGCACAGATACGCAGTATTTT. This encodes CASSEDGSTDTQYF.

This clonotype was observed many times. CDR3 sequence reads: CSVDPQYGTDTQYF. DNA for the CDR3: TGCAGCGTTGATCCGCAGTACGGCACAGATACGCAGTATTTT. The chain recombines TRBV29-1 with TRBJ2-3; no definite D call. Germline V gene data show CDR1 as SQVTM and CDR2 as ANQGSEA. Trimming shortened V by 3 bases and J by 1 base, and 11 bases separated the two germline ends. CDR3 length: 14 amino acids.

This chain joins TRBV5-4 and TRBJ1-1; the D is unclear. The ends were cut back, 4 bases at V and 0 bases at J, with 19 bases in the middle. This CDR3 region has 17 residues. Germline lookup yields CDR1 SGHNT and CDR2 YYREEE (reference sequence). CDR3 DNA sequence: TGTGCCAGCAGCCACGGCGGGGTTCTAAGGATGAACACTGAAGCTTTCTTT. It specifies CASSHGGVLRMNTEAFF.